Below are 8 T cell receptor beta chains sequenced from a single sample in a study of blood T cell repertoires in COVID-19. The table came from immunoSEQ multiplex PCR; TCRdb's copy has only in-frame clones and leaves some out. The table records hundreds of thousands of clones, around 89% of them present only once. Sequenced: peripheral blood. The receptors originated from a woman in her thirties with acute or convalescent COVID-19.

V is TRBV24-1 and J is TRBJ2-3; 11 bases agree with TRBD2. CDR1 and CDR2 from the germline V gene are KGHDR and SFDVKD. J gave up 3 bases and V 6 bases, and 10 bases lay outside the gene matches. This CDR3 has 17 residues. Here the CDR3 reads CATSPTSGGEGTDTQYF. The CDR3 nucleotides are TGTGCCACCAGTCCTACTAGCGGGGGAGAAGGGACAGATACGCAGTATTTT.

This chain links TRBV7-8 with TRBJ2-3; 9 bases align to TRBD2. CDR1 is SGHVS and CDR2 is FQNEAQ in the germline V gene. V lost 1 base to trimming and J lost 4 bases; unmatched junction nucleotides: 9. This CDR3 spans 17 amino acids. CDR3 in amino acids: CASSLVGAAGGPDTQYF. The CDR3 nucleotides read TGTGCCAGCAGCTTAGTCGGGGCGGCGGGGGGGCCAGATACGCAGTATTTT.

This chain uses TRBV5-6 with TRBJ1-6; D uncertain. Deletions cut 3 bases from V and 7 bases from J, with 17 bases between. Germline CDR1 reads SGHDT; CDR2 reads YYEEEE. This CDR3 is built from 16 residues. The CDR3 loop reads CASSSYRGFINSPLHF. In nucleotides, the CDR3 is TGTGCCAGCAGCTCCTATCGGGGTTTTATCAATTCACCCCTCCACTTT.

V usage is TRBV12-5 and J usage is TRBJ2-1; 9 bases agree with TRBD1. The CDR3 has 17 amino acids. Unmatched junction bases numbered 10, after V lost 2 bases and J lost 5 bases. Germline CDR1 and CDR2: LGHNT and FRNRAP. CDR3 protein: CASGLMPPTGGDNEQFF. The CDR3 DNA reads TGTGCTAGTGGTTTGATGCCCCCGACAGGGGGGGACAATGAGCAGTTCTTC.

The genes are TRBV7-9 and TRBJ1-1; no clear D. V lost 4 bases to trimming and J lost 3 bases, with 12 bases between them. There are 14 residues in the CDR3. Germline values: CDR1 SEHNR, CDR2 FQNEAQ (reference sequence). CDR3 residues: CASSSTTRHTEAFF. The CDR3 DNA sequence: TGTGCCAGCAGCTCGACGACCAGGCACACTGAAGCTTTCTTT.

This clone was seen only once. The rearrangement joins TRBV7-2 to TRBJ2-1, with TRBD1 identical over 11 bases. CDR3 length equals 15 residues. The ends lost 3 bases at V and 4 bases at J; junction bases unmatched: 2. The germline V gene has CDR1 SGHTA and CDR2 FQGNSA. CDR3 in amino acids: CASSLGQGVYNEQFF. The CDR3 nucleotides are TGTGCCAGCAGCTTGGGACAGGGGGTATACAATGAGCAGTTCTTC.

The V gene is TRBV5-8, the J gene TRBJ2-1; no clear D. Germline V gene lookup returns CDR1 SGHTS and CDR2 YDEGEE. CDR3 length: 14 amino acids. Trimming removed 4 bases at V and 0 bases at J, with 8 bases between. The CDR3 coding sequence is TGTGCCAGCAGCCAACAACACTCCTACAATGAGCAGTTCTTC. Amino acid sequence: CASSQQHSYNEQFF. The full variable domain, rest sourced from reference TRBV5-8 and TRBJ2-1, is EAGVTQSPTHLIKTRGQQATLRCSPISGHTSVYWYQQALGLGLQFLLWYDEGEERNRGNFPPRFSGRQFPNYSSELNVNALELEDSALYLCASSQQHSYNEQFFGPGTRLTVL.

This clone was detected only a few times. The DNA of the CDR3 is TGTGCCAGCAGCACCGGACAGGGCTCTTACTATGGCTACACCTTC. Translated: CASSTGQGSYYGYTF. The gene calls are TRBV7-2 and TRBJ1-2, with 8 bases that match TRBD1. This CDR3 spans 15 amino acids. Germline V gene sequence: CDR1 SGHTA, CDR2 FQGNSA. V gave up 5 bases and J gave up 3 bases; unmatched junction bases: 8. The full variable domain, in which reference TRBV7-2 and TRBJ1-2 provide the parts outside the CDR3, is GAGVSQSPSNKVTEKGKDVELRCDPISGHTALYWYRQSLGQGLEFLIYFQGNSAPDKSGLPSDRFSAERTGGSVSTLTIQRTQQEDSAVYLCASSTGQGSYYGYTFGSGTRLTVV.